This T cell receptor (beta chain) was identified during a study of blood T cell repertoires in COVID-19. Study details: Sample material is recorded as cDNA or gDNA derived from T cells, B-cell-depleted T cells, or PBMCs.

The CDR3 runs to 14 residues. Trimming shortened V by 0 bases and J by 4 bases, and 7 bases separated the two germline ends. Per germline, CDR1 ENHRY and CDR2 SYGVKD. The authors' processing: Scientists estimated how many nucleated cells there were by amplifying reference gene primers. Clones were sequenced by immunoSEQ multiplex PCR, and TCRdb holds only the in-frame ones, with some missing. From that table come the V and J calls and clone size; the DNA was used to work out D and trimming. This sample has approximately 280,000 clones, with around 90% found just once. V is TRBV10-3 and J is TRBJ1-3; D is ambiguous. This clonotype originated in a woman aged 25 to 45 with COVID-19, enrolled during active disease. Specimen: peripheral blood. CDR3 DNA: TGTGCCATCAGTGAGTCGAACAGCGGAAACACCATATATTTT. Amino acid sequence: CAISESNSGNTIYF.